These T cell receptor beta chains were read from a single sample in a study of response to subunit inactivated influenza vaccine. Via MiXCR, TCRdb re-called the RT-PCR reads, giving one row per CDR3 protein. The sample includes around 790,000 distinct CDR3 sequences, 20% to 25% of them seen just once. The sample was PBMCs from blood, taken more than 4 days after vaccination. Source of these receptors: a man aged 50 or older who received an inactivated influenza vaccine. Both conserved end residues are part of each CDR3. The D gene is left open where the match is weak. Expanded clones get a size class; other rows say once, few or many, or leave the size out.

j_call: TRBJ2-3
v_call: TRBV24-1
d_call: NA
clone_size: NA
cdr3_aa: CATSAYWGGTDTQYF
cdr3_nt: TGTGCCACCAGTGCCTATTGGGGGGGCACAGATACGCAGTATTTT

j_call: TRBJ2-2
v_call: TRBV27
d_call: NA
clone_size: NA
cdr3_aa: CASSLTAYGELFF
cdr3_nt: TGTGCCAGCAGTTTGACAGCTTACGGGGAGCTGTTTTTT

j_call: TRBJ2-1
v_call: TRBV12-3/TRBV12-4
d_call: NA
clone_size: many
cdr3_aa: CAISGNYNEQFF
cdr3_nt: TGTGCCATCTCGGGCAACTACAATGAGCAGTTCTTC

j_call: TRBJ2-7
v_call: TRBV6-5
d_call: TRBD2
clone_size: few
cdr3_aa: CASSSQGLTYEQYF
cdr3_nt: TGTGCCAGCAGTTCCCAGGGACTAACCTACGAGCAGTACTTC

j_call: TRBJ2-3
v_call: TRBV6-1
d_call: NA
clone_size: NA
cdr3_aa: CASSGGTGDTQYF
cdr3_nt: TGTGCCAGCAGTGGGGGGACGGGAGATACGCAGTATTTT

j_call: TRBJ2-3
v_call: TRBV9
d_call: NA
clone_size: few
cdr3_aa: CASSVGVGGPDTQYF
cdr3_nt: TGTGCCAGCAGCGTAGGGGTCGGGGGACCGGATACGCAGTATTTT

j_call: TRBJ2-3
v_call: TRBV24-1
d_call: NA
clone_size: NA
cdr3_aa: CATSDLPSPSTDTQYF
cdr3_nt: TGTGCCACCAGTGATTTGCCAAGCCCTAGCACAGATACGCAGTATTTT

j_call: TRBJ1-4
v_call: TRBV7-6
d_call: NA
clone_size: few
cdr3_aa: CASSPRGGLNEKLFF
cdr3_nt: TGTGCCAGCAGCCCCCGGGGGGGGTTGAATGAAAAACTGTTTTTT

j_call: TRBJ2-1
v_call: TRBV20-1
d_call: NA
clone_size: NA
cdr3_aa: CSARARMSSYNEQFF
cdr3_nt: TGCAGTGCTAGAGCCAGGATGAGCTCCTACAATGAGCAGTTCTTC

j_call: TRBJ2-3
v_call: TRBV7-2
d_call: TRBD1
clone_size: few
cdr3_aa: CASSAPRQGVSDTQYF
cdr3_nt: TGTGCCAGCAGCGCTCCCAGACAGGGTGTCTCAGATACGCAGTATTTT

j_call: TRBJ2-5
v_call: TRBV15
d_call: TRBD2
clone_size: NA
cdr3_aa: CASRSGAGGPQTQYF
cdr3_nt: TGTGCTTCACGATCCGGAGCGGGAGGACCTCAGACCCAGTACTTC

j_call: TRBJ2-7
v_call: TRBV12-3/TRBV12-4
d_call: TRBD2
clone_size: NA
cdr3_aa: CASSLNGGTSYEQYF
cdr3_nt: TGTGCCAGCAGTTTAAACGGGGGGACCTCCTACGAGCAGTACTTC